The rows below give T cell receptor beta chains drawn from one sample of a study of OX40 agonist ivuxolimab in advanced cancers. TCRdb keeps only in-frame clones here, not all; method: immunoSEQ multiplex PCR. This repertoire shows roughly 56,000 clones, 70% to 90% found once; its top ten account for approximately 0.92%. Specimen: CD4+ or CD8+ T cells sorted from blood, collected in a trial of the OX40 agonist ivuxolimab. These receptors all come from an adult with an advanced solid tumor such as melanoma, head and neck, liver or kidney cancer. Each CDR3 is given with its conserved first and last residue. The order of the fields is clone size, J gene, D gene, V gene, CDR3 DNA, CDR3 protein. A D gene is named only where the DNA matches it firmly. Clone sizes are given selectively: once, few, many, or a class where the clone is expanded.

>few|TRBJ2-2|TRBD1|TRBV18
TGTGCCAGCTCACCAAGGGACAGCGGGGAGCTGTTTTTT
CASSPRDSGELFF
>.|TRBJ2-5|.|TRBV20-1
TGCAGTGCTAGGCAGGAGTTTCAGCAGTACTTC
CSARQEFQQYF
>.|TRBJ1-5|TRBD1|TRBV5-6
TGTGCCAGCAGCTTGTTGACAGGGGATCAGCCCCAGCATTTT
CASSLLTGDQPQHF
>.|TRBJ2-7|.|TRBV29-1
TGCAGCGTTCGGGAGACTACGCTCTACGAGCAGTACTTC
CSVRETTLYEQYF
>.|TRBJ2-3|.|TRBV5-1
TGCGCCAGCAGCCCACTCCAGGGGACAGATACGCAGTATTTT
CASSPLQGTDTQYF
>.|TRBJ2-1|TRBD2|TRBV5-1
TGCGCCAGCAGCTTTACCCGGGGGCTAGCGGGTAACAATGAGCAGTTCTTC
CASSFTRGLAGNNEQFF
>.|TRBJ2-3|.|TRBV4-1
TGCGCCAGCAGCCAAGGGGATGGGGTGACACCGGCAGATACGCAGTATTTT
CASSQGDGVTPADTQYF
>.|TRBJ2-7|TRBD2|TRBV11-3
TGTGCCAGCAGCTTAGGAGGACTAGCGGGAGACGAGCAGTACTTC
CASSLGGLAGDEQYF
>.|TRBJ1-1|.|TRBV7-9
TGTGCCAGCAGCTTAACCGGGAGTGGGACAGAAGCTTTCTTT
CASSLTGSGTEAFF
>.|TRBJ2-5|TRBD2|TRBV5-1
TGCGCCAGCAGCTTGGATGCCCGGGAGGGCGAGACCCAGTACTTC
CASSLDAREGETQYF
>.|TRBJ2-7|.|TRBV9
TGTGCCAGCAGCGTAGGGCAGCTCTCCTACGAGCAGTACTTC
CASSVGQLSYEQYF
>few|TRBJ1-1|.|TRBV7-8
TGTGCCAGCAGACACATGGACGGGAACACTGAAGCTTTCTTT
CASRHMDGNTEAFF
>medium-sized|TRBJ1-2|.|TRBV6-5
TGTGCCAGCAGTGACAGGTGGGCGAACTATGGCTACACCTTC
CASSDRWANYGYTF
>.|TRBJ2-7|TRBD1|TRBV5-1
TGCGCCAGCAGTTTCTATGACAGGGAGAGTCACGAGCAGTACTTC
CASSFYDRESHEQYF
>.|TRBJ1-1|.|TRBV18
TGTGCCAGCTCACCACTAGGAGGGAGCACTGAAGCTTTCTTT
CASSPLGGSTEAFF
>.|TRBJ2-3|.|TRBV27
TGTGCCAGCAGCCCCCTGGGCGCCGGCAGCACAGATACGCAGTATTTT
CASSPLGAGSTDTQYF
>once|TRBJ2-1|.|TRBV7-2
TGTGCCAGCAGCTCCTGGGTCGGGACAGAGCAGTTCTTC
CASSSWVGTEQFF
>.|TRBJ2-7|.|TRBV6-5
TGTGCCAGCAGGCGTAATTCCTACGAGCAGTACTTC
CASRRNSYEQYF
>.|TRBJ2-1|.|TRBV19
TGTGCCAGTAGTAGGGTGGGGACCTCCTACAATGAGCAGTTCTTC
CASSRVGTSYNEQFF
>.|TRBJ2-7|TRBD2|TRBV2
TGTGCCGGCGACCCCGGGACTAGCTACGAGCAGTACTTC
CAGDPGTSYEQYF
>few|TRBJ2-1|TRBD2|TRBV30
TGTGCCTGGAGCCGAGGACTAGCCGCCCAGTTCTTC
CAWSRGLAAQFF
>few|TRBJ1-1|.|TRBV6-1
TGTGCCAGCAGTGAAAGTGAAGCTTTCTTT
CASSESEAFF
>.|TRBJ2-5|TRBD1|TRBV6-5
TGTGCCAGCAGTTTCGGGGACAGGCCCCGAGAGACCCAGTACTTC
CASSFGDRPRETQYF
>.|TRBJ2-7|.|TRBV18
TGTGCCAGCTCACCACCGGGGGGAGCAGGCTACGAGCAGTACTTC
CASSPPGGAGYEQYF
>.|TRBJ2-7|TRBD2|TRBV5-1
TGCGCCAGCAGCTTGGTTTTTAGGCTAGCGGGGGACCCAACCTACGAGCAGTACTTC
CASSLVFRLAGDPTYEQYF
>.|TRBJ1-5|.|TRBV6-1
TGTGCCACCACCAAGGTTGGCAATCAGCCCCAGCATTTT
CATTKVGNQPQHF
>.|TRBJ1-3|.|TRBV5-6
TGTGCCAGCAGCTTGCGCAGGCTGAGCTCTGGAAACACCATATATTTT
CASSLRRLSSGNTIYF
>.|TRBJ2-3|TRBD2|TRBV5-1
TGCGCCAGCAGCTTAAGCGGGGGGGGCACAGATACGCAGTATTTT
CASSLSGGGTDTQYF
>.|TRBJ1-2|TRBD1|TRBV10-2
TGCGCCAGCGAGGTCCCGGGACAGGGTCCGGATGGCTACACCTTC
CASEVPGQGPDGYTF